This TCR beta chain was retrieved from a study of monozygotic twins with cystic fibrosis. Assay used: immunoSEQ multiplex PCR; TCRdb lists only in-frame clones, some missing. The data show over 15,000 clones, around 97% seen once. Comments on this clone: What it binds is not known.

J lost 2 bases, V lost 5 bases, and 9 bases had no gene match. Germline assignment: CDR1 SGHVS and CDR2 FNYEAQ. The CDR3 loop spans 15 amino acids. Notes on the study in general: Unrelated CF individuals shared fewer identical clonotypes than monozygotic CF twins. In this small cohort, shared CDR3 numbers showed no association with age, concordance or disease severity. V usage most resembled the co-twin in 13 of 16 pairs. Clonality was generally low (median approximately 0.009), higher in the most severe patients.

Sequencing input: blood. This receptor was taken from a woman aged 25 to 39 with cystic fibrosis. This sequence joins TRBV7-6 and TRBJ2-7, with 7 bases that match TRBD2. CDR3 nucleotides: TGTGCCAGCAGCCTGACGGGGGAGGGAACCTACGAGCAGTACTTC. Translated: CASSLTGEGTYEQYF. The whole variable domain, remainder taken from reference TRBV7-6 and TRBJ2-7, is GAGVSQSPRYKVTKRGQDVALRCDPISGHVSLYWYRQALGQGPEFLTYFNYEAQQDKSGLPNDRFSAERPEGSISTLTIQRTEQRDSAMYRCASSLTGEGTYEQYFGPGTRLTVT.